Listed below are T cell receptor beta chains from one sample, sequenced in a study of T cell responses to AZD1222 COVID-19 vaccine. TCRdb's table, derived via immunoSEQ multiplex PCR, lists solely in-frame clones and lacks some. The sample consists of under 150,000 clones, 85% to 95% of them appearing once. The material was peripheral blood, obtained on day 0 of AZD1222 vaccination. Receptors originate from an adult in good health. The CDR3 runs from the conserved cysteine through the conserved F or W. Fields, in order: V gene, D gene, J gene, clone size, CDR3 protein, CDR3 DNA. A D gene is named only where the DNA matches it firmly. Clone size is given for some rows only: seen once, a few or many times, or a class if the clone is expanded.

TRBV11-2	TRBD2	TRBJ2-3	.	CASSPGLAVTDTQYF	TGTGCCAGCAGCCCGGGACTAGCGGTAACAGATACGCAGTATTTT
TRBV4-1	.	TRBJ2-1	.	CASSLPSGGKEQFF	TGCGCCAGCAGCCTTCCATCAGGAGGGAAGGAGCAGTTCTTC
TRBV10-3	TRBD1	TRBJ2-7	.	CAISDGWTGFFEQYF	TGTGCCATCAGTGATGGGTGGACAGGGTTCTTCGAGCAGTACTTC
TRBV5-5	TRBD1	TRBJ2-2	.	CASTARDRNTGELFF	TGTGCCAGCACCGCAAGGGACAGGAACACCGGGGAGCTGTTTTTT
TRBV28	.	TRBJ1-5	.	CASTRRRARQPQHF	TGTGCCAGCACCAGAAGGAGGGCGCGGCAGCCCCAGCATTTT
TRBV28	.	TRBJ2-7	.	CASSFLSGSSYEQYF	TGTGCCAGCAGTTTTCTCTCGGGGAGCTCCTACGAGCAGTACTTC
TRBV18	.	TRBJ2-2	once	CASSPPGQLGAGELFF	TGTGCCAGCTCACCACCCGGACAGCTGGGGGCCGGGGAGCTGTTTTTT
TRBV28	.	TRBJ2-7	.	CASSPYGQSQQYF	TGTGCCAGCAGCCCTTATGGGCAGAGCCAGCAGTACTTC
TRBV29-1	TRBD1	TRBJ2-7	few	CSVEGQGNEQYF	TGCAGCGTGGAAGGACAGGGGAACGAGCAGTACTTC
TRBV29-1	.	TRBJ1-3	.	CSVGGGLSSGNTIYF	TGCAGCGTTGGAGGGGGACTGAGCTCTGGAAACACCATATATTTT
TRBV28	.	TRBJ1-1	once	CASTRRTGEAFF	TGTGCCAGCACCCGACGAACGGGTGAAGCTTTCTTT
TRBV30	.	TRBJ2-7	.	CAWSNGGRRDEQYF	TGTGCCTGGAGTAATGGGGGGCGAAGGGACGAGCAGTACTTC
TRBV19	TRBD1	TRBJ2-5	.	CASSKQGGETQYF	TGTGCCAGTAGCAAACAGGGGGGAGAGACCCAGTACTTC
TRBV27	.	TRBJ2-1	.	CASSFLGSTGFF	TGTGCCAGCAGTTTCCTCGGAAGTACGGGGTTCTTC
TRBV20-1	.	TRBJ1-2	.	CSAREADGYTF	TGCAGTGCTAGGGAGGCGGATGGCTACACCTTC
TRBV4-2	.	TRBJ1-3	.	CASSQDPTGGFLDTIYF	TGTGCCAGCAGCCAAGACCCTACCGGGGGATTTTTGGACACCATATATTTT
TRBV2	.	TRBJ1-5	.	CASSAQRLQPQHF	TGTGCCAGCAGTGCTCAGAGATTACAGCCCCAGCATTTT
TRBV14	TRBD2	TRBJ2-7	.	CASSAAGDRLGQYF	TGTGCCAGCAGCGCAGCGGGAGACCGGTTAGGGCAGTACTTC
TRBV2	.	TRBJ1-5	.	CASSDGVRRNQPQHF	TGTGCCAGCAGTGACGGGGTTAGAAGGAATCAGCCCCAGCATTTT
TRBV12-3/TRBV12-4	.	TRBJ1-3	.	CATGDGNTIYF	TGTGCCACAGGGGATGGAAACACCATATATTTT
TRBV27	TRBD2	TRBJ2-7	.	CASSLWGLAGDREQYF	TGTGCCAGCAGTTTATGGGGGCTAGCGGGAGATCGGGAGCAGTACTTC
TRBV19	.	TRBJ1-3	.	CASSMQHLSGNTIYF	TGTGCCAGTAGTATGCAGCACCTATCTGGAAACACCATATATTTT
TRBV7-8	.	TRBJ2-3	few	CASSPPVEDTQYF	TGTGCCAGCAGCCCCCCCGTGGAAGATACGCAGTATTTT
TRBV6-5	.	TRBJ2-2	.	CASRRDLNTGELFF	TGTGCCAGCAGACGGGACCTAAACACCGGGGAGCTGTTTTTT
TRBV19	.	TRBJ2-3	.	CASSNDGTDTQYF	TGTGCCAGTAGTAACGACGGCACAGATACGCAGTATTTT
TRBV11-3	.	TRBJ1-5	.	CASSLKWLDQPQHF	TGTGCCAGCAGCTTAAAATGGTTAGATCAGCCCCAGCATTTT
TRBV7-8	.	TRBJ2-1	.	CASSVYDRDNEQFF	TGTGCCAGCAGCGTCTATGACCGGGACAATGAGCAGTTCTTC
TRBV6-5	.	TRBJ2-7	.	CASSYRNSYEQYF	TGTGCCAGCAGTTACCGCAACTCCTACGAGCAGTACTTC
TRBV30	.	TRBJ1-6	.	CAWSVPGERPLHF	TGTGCCTGGAGTGTACCGGGGGAGAGACCCCTCCACTTT
TRBV6-6	TRBD2	TRBJ2-7	.	CASSLTGLGLEQYF	TGTGCCAGCAGTTTGACGGGACTAGGTCTCGAGCAGTACTTC
TRBV29-1	.	TRBJ2-1	once	CSVGQTWNEQFF	TGCAGCGTTGGCCAGACTTGGAATGAGCAGTTCTTC